What follows are 20 T cell receptor beta chains derived from one specimen sequenced in a study of T cell responses to AZD1222 COVID-19 vaccine (dated by TCRdb to about 2021). Library preparation employed the immunoSEQ multiplex PCR assay. In its TCRdb copy, this immuneACCESS table keeps in-frame sequences only and misses some clones. Where compared with another copy, unresolved V genes explain less than half of these, and the others have no known cause. Counted in this sample were 77,000 or so clones; around 92% of them appeared once. The top ten clonotypes cover approximately 6.5% of the sample. According to the study, the label for this sample's time point signals: baseline before first vaccination. The sample's treatment or condition, from its label and the paper: meningococcal conjugate vaccine given as trial control. The source was peripheral blood, collected on day 0 of MenACWY control vaccination. The source of these receptors is an adult in good health.

The chain combines TRBV28 with TRBJ1-5; 7 positions agree with TRBD1. V lost 6 bases to trimming and J lost 7 bases; unmatched junction nucleotides: 6. The CDR3 extends over 13 amino acids. The germline V gene encodes CDR1 MDHEN and CDR2 SYDVKM. The CDR3 DNA reads as TGTGCCAGCAGAACAGGGGTTTTCCAGCCCCAGCATTTT. Its translation is CASRTGVFQPQHF.

The chain joins TRBV6-5 to TRBJ2-7; the match to TRBD2 covers 15 bases. The CDR3 totals 15 residues. Looked up from germline, CDR1 is MNHEY and CDR2 is SVGAGI. The V and J ends lost 7 bases and 6 bases, in that order; junction bases with no gene match: 7. CDR3 in amino acids: CASTGLAGGWAEQYF. The CDR3 DNA sequence: TGTGCCAGCACTGGACTAGCGGGAGGGTGGGCCGAGCAGTACTTC.

V is TRBV10-3 and J is TRBJ1-5; the match to TRBD1 covers 7 bases. V shed 6 bases, J shed 11 bases, and the junction held 19 bases outside the gene matches. The CDR3 covers 16 residues. From germline, CDR1 is ENHRY and CDR2 SYGVKD. CDR3 nucleotides: TGTGCCATCAGCAATCCGGGACAGCTGGCTCCGATAGCCCAGCATTTT. Protein: CAISNPGQLAPIAQHF.

The rearrangement joins TRBV6-4 to TRBJ2-1; TRBD1 is a possible D gene (6 bases). This CDR3 region has 13 residues. CDR1 is MRHNA and CDR2 is SNTAGT in the germline V gene. V lost 6 bases, J lost 5 bases, and 11 bases lay in between. CDR3 sequence reads: CASSRTVDNEQFF. DNA for the CDR3: TGTGCCAGCAGCCGGACAGTCGACAATGAGCAGTTCTTC.

The CDR3 spells CASSNPGQGYEQYF. The CDR3 region has the DNA TGTGCCAGCAGCAACCCGGGACAGGGTTACGAGCAGTACTTC. The chain is built from TRBV5-5 and TRBJ2-7; 9 bases are a match to TRBD1. Germline trimming cut 4 bases from V and 4 bases from J; bases unmatched to any gene: 6. CDR3 length equals 14 residues. Germline loops: CDR1 SGHKS, CDR2 YYEKEE (reference sequence).

The chain carries TRBV19 and TRBJ2-7; 13 nucleotides align to TRBD2. Trimming at V came to 7 bases and at J to 7 bases, leaving 7 bases not matched to a gene. From germline, CDR1 is LNHDA and CDR2 SQIVND (reference sequence). This CDR3 has 14 amino acids. This CDR3 is CASNNGLAGEEQYF. The CDR3 nucleotides are TGTGCCAGTAATAATGGACTAGCGGGAGAGGAGCAGTACTTC.

The rearrangement links TRBV5-5 to TRBJ1-1; D not resolved. The CDR3 spans 14 residues. V was shortened by 7 bases and J by 1 base, with 14 bases between the two germline ends. CDR1 SGHKS and CDR2 YYEKEE come from the germline V gene (reference sequence). This CDR3 is CASGIGWENTEAFF. DNA of the CDR3: TGTGCCAGCGGGATAGGGTGGGAGAACACTGAAGCTTTCTTT.

The J gene is TRBJ2-3, the V gene TRBV20-1, with D tentatively TRBD2 (5 bases). From germline, CDR1 is DFQATT and CDR2 SNEGSKA (reference sequence). The CDR3 is made up of 14 amino acids. V dropped 3 bases and J dropped 2 bases, with 12 bases sitting between them. Here the CDR3 DNA reads TGCAGTGCTAGTAGGAGCGGACTCACAGATACGCAGTATTTT. This sequence encodes CSASRSGLTDTQYF.

The CDR3 nucleotides read TGTGCCAGCAGCTTGTTTTCAGGGGGAACTAATGAAAAACTGTTTTTT. It is translated as CASSLFSGGTNEKLFF. The chain employs TRBV5-6 and TRBJ1-4, with TRBD1 matching over 7 bases. V gave up 1 base and J gave up 1 base; unmatched junction bases: 4. CDR1 and CDR2 from the germline V gene are SGHDT and YYEEEE. This CDR3 has 16 amino acids.

The chain couples TRBV2 to TRBJ1-6, with D hard to call. V was shortened by 7 bases and J by 10 bases, with 14 bases between the two germline ends. The germline gives CDR1 SNHLY, CDR2 FYNNEI. The CDR3 has 13 residues. DNA for the CDR3: TGTGCCAGCAACCGTAATTCGGGATCACCCCTCCACTTT. Its protein is CASNRNSGSPLHF.

The chain uses TRBV28 and TRBJ1-1, with D perhaps TRBD1 (5 bases). Germline V gene lookup returns CDR1 MDHEN and CDR2 SYDVKM. CDR3 length equals 17 residues. Trimming pared 4 bases from V and 6 bases from J, leaving 24 bases between. CDR3 sequence: CASSSGQGKPSWAEAFF. The CDR3 DNA sequence: TGTGCCAGCAGTTCCGGCCAGGGAAAACCGAGTTGGGCTGAAGCTTTCTTT.

The sample holds one count of this clone. The chain is built from TRBV7-2 and TRBJ1-5, with 8 bases that match TRBD1. From germline, CDR1 is SGHTA and CDR2 FQGNSA. With V trimmed by 5 bases and J by 2 bases, 11 bases remained unmatched. This CDR3 has 17 amino acids. CDR3: CASSLTPGQGGNQPQHF. The CDR3 DNA is TGTGCCAGCAGCCTGACACCCGGACAGGGTGGCAATCAGCCCCAGCATTTT.

The gene calls are TRBV28 and TRBJ2-1; 7 bases are shared with TRBD1. This CDR3 is 14 amino acids long. Losses at the gene ends were 7 bases for V and 4 bases for J; bases not matched to a gene: 7. Germline CDR1 reads MDHEN; CDR2 reads SYDVKM. The CDR3 here is CASIRTGAYNEQFF. The CDR3, as DNA: TGTGCCAGCATCCGGACAGGAGCGTACAATGAGCAGTTCTTC.

This sequence joins TRBV24-1 and TRBJ2-3; the D is unclear. CDR3 size: 13 residues. Germline assignment: CDR1 KGHDR and CDR2 SFDVKD. V was trimmed by 6 bases and J by 0 bases, leaving 6 bases between them. The DNA of the CDR3 is TGTGCCACCAGTTTACAGAGCACAGATACGCAGTATTTT. Its translation: CATSLQSTDTQYF.

This clone was found many times. This chain links TRBV2 with TRBJ2-7, with D perhaps TRBD1 (6 bases). The V and J ends lost 3 bases and 2 bases respectively, with 14 bases between them. Germline V lookup: CDR1 SNHLY, CDR2 FYNNEI. The CDR3 spans 15 residues. The chain's CDR3 is CASSDRGYVAYEQYF. Here the CDR3 DNA reads TGTGCCAGCAGTGACAGGGGTTATGTTGCCTACGAGCAGTACTTC.

The V and J genes are TRBV19 and TRBJ1-5; TRBD1 might be the D (6 bases). The V and J ends lost 1 base and 3 bases respectively, with 16 bases between them. The CDR3 extends over 17 amino acids. CDR1 is LNHDA and CDR2 is SQIVND in the germline V gene (reference sequence). CDR3 residues: CASSIGEARGFNQPQHF. The CDR3 DNA is TGTGCCAGTAGTATAGGGGAGGCCAGGGGATTCAATCAGCCCCAGCATTTT.

The CDR3 is CASSGGGLARTDTQYF. In DNA form, the CDR3 reads TGTGCCAGCAGTGGAGGGGGACTAGCGAGGACAGATACGCAGTATTTT. The chain carries TRBV2 and TRBJ2-3, with 10 bases aligning to TRBD2. The CDR3 covers 16 residues. Trimming took 4 bases from V and 3 from J; bases not matched to a gene: 7. Germline V CDR1 and CDR2: SNHLY, FYNNEI.

The chain uses TRBV30 and TRBJ2-2; D may be TRBD2 (7 bases). CDR1 and CDR2 from the germline V gene are GTSNPN and SVGIG (reference sequence). This CDR3 has 13 residues. Between the trimmed V and J ends, which lost 4 bases and 6 bases, there was a span of 12 bases. CDR3 bases: TGTGCCTGGAAGGGGGGGGCGGCCGGGGAGCTGTTTTTT. It yields the protein CAWKGGAAGELFF. The full variable domain, in which reference TRBV30 and TRBJ2-2 provide the parts outside the CDR3, is SQTIHQWPATLVQPVGSPLSLECTVEGTSNPNLYWYRQAAGRGLQLLFYSVGIGQISSEVPQNLSASRPQDRQFILSSKKLLLSDSGFYLCAWKGGAAGELFFGEGSRLTVL.

The CDR3 nucleotides read TGTGCCAGCAGTTTTGAAAATGAAAAACTGTTTTTT. Translated, it gives CASSFENEKLFF. This chain uses TRBV12-3 or TRBV12-4 with TRBJ1-4; D not resolved. Between the trimmed V and J ends, which lost 3 bases and 5 bases, there was a span of 4 bases. CDR3 length: 12 residues.

This chain joins TRBV5-1 and TRBJ2-2; perhaps TRBD1 as D (7 bases). Trimming pared 4 bases from V and 9 bases from J, leaving 22 bases between. CDR1 is SGHRS, CDR2 YFSETQ, per germline. This CDR3 region has 16 residues. The CDR3 nucleotides are TGCGCCAGCAGCGGGGGGACAGTAGTACAAGCATGGGAGCTGTTTTTT. This sequence encodes CASSGGTVVQAWELFF.